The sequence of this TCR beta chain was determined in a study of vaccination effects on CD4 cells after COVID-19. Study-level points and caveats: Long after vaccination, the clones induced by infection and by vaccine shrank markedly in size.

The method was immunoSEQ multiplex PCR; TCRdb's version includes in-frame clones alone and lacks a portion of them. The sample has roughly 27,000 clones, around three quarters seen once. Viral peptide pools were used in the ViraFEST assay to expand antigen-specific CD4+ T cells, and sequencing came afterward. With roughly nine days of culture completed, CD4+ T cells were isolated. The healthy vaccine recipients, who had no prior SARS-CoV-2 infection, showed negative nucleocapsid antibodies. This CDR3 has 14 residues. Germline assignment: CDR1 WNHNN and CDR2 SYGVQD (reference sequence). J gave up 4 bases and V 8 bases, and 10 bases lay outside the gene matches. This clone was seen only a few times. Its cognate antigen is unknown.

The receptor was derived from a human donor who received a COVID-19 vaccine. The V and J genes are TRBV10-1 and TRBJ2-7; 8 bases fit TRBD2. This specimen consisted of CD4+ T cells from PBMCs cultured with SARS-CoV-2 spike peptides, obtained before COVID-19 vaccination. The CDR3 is CASSSGSGGYEQYF. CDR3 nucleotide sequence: TGCGCCAGCTCCAGTGGGAGCGGGGGATACGAGCAGTACTTC.